This T cell receptor (beta chain) was recorded in a study of T cells in Graves' hyperthyroidism and ophthalmopathy. Study context: At initial diagnosis, before any treatment had begun, peripheral blood was obtained. Study outcomes and limitations: In the blood, most expanded thyroid clonotypes above 0.001 appeared as well.

This CDR3 has 14 amino acids. Germline trimming cut 5 bases from V and 9 bases from J; bases unmatched to any gene: 10. It was at first hyperthyroidism diagnosis, before any ophthalmopathy symptoms, that the blood sample was taken. The TCR beta CDR3 regions underwent amplification using RNA transcripts as the source. A set of HTBI primers served as the primers for a first-round RT-PCR of the TCR CDR3. TCRdb called the multiplex PCR reads again in MiXCR, with one record for every CDR3 protein. The repertoire holds about 270,000 distinct CDR3 sequences, 25% to 30% seen once, with roughly a quarter in the top ten. Of note for this clonotype: The antigen is undetermined.

The receptor's source is a man aged 35-49 years with Graves' hyperthyroidism that later progressed to Graves' ophthalmopathy. This chain connects TRBV12-3 or TRBV12-4 to TRBJ2-5; 9 positions agree with TRBD2. The sequencing input was blood. The CDR3 sequence is CASSLGLALVAQYF. The CDR3 DNA follows: TGTGCCAGCAGTCTGGGACTAGCCCTTGTGGCCCAGTACTTC.